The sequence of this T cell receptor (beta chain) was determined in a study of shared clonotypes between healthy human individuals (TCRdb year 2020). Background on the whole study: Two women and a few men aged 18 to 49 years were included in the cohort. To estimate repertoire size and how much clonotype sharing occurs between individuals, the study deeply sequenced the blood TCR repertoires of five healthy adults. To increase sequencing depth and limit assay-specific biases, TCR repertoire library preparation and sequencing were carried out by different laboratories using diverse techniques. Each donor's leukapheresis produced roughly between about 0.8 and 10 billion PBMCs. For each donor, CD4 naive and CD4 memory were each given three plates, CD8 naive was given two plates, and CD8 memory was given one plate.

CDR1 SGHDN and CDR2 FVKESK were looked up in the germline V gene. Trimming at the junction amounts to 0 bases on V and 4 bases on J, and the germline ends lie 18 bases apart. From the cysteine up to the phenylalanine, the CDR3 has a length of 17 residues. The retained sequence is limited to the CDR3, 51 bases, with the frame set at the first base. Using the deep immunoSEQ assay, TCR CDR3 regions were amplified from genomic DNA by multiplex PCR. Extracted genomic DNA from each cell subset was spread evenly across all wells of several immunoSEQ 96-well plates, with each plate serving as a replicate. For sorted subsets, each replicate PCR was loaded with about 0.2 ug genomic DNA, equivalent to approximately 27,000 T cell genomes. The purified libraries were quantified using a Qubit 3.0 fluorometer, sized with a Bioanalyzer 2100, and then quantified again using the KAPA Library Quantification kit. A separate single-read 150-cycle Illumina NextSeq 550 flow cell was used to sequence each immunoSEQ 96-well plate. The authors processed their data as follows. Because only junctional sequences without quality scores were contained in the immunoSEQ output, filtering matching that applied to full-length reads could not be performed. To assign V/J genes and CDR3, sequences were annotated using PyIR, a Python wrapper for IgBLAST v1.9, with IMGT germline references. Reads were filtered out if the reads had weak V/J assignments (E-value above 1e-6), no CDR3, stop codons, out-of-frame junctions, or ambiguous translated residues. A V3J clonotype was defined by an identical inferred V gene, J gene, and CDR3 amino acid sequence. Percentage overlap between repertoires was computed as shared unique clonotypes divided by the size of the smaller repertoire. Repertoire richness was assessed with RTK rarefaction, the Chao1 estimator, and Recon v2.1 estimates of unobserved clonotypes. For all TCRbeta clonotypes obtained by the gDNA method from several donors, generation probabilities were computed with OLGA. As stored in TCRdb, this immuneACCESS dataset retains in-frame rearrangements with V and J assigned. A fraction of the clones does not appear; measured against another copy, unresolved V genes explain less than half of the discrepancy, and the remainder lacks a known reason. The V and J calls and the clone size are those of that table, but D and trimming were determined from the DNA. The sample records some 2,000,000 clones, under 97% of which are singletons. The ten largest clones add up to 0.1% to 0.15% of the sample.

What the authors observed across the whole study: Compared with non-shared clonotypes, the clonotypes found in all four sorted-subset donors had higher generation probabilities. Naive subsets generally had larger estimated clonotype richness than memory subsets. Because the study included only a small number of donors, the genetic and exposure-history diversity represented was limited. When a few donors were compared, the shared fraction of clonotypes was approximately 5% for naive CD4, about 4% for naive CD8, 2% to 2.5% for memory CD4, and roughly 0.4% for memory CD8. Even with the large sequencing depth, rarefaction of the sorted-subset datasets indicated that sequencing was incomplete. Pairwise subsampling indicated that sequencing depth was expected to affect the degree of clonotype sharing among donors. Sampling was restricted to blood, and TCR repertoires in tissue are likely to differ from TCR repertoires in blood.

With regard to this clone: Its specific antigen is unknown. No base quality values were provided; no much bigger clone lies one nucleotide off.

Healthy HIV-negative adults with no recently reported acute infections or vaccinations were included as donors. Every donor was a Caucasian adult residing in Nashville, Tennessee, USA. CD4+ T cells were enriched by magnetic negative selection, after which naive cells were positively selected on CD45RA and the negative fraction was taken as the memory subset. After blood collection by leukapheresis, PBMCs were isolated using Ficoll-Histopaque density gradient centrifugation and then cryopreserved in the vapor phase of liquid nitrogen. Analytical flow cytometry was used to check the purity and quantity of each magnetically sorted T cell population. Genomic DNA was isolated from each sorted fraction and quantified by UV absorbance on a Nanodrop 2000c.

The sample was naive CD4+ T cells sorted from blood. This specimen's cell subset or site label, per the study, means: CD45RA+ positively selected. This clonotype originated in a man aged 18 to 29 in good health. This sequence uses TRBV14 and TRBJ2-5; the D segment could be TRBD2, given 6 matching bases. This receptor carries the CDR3 CASSQDLGGVSGETQYF. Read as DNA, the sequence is TGTGCCAGCAGCCAAGACCTCGGGGGAGTGTCAGGAGAGACCCAGTACTTC.